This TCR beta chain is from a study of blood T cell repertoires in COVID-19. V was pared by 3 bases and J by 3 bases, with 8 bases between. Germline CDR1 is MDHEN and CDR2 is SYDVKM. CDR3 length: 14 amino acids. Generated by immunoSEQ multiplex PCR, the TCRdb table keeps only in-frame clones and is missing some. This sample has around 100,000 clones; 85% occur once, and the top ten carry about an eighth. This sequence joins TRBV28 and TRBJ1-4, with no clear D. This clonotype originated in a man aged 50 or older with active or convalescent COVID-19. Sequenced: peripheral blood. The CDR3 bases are TGTGCCAGCAGTTTCCAGCGTGCTAATGAAAAACTGTTTTTT. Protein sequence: CASSFQRANEKLFF. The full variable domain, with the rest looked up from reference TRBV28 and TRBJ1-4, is DVKVTQSSRYLVKRTGEKVFLECVQDMDHENMFWYRQDPGLGLRLIYFSYDVKMKEKGDIPEGYSVSREKKERFSLILESASTNQTSMYLCASSFQRANEKLFFGSGTQLSVL.